The 15 T cell receptor beta chains below all came from one sample that was sequenced in a study of spatial heterogeneity in lung cancer. Stated time point: sample taken at primary tumor resection. These receptors have no identified antigens. TCRdb re-derived calls from the 5' RACE reads in MiXCR, one entry per CDR3 protein. The sample holds approximately 21,000 distinct CDR3 sequences; about 4.3% are singletons and the top ten take about 10%. General study results and limits: Intratumoral expanded alpha and beta TCR counts were found to track tumor mutation counts.

The input for sequencing was lung tumor tissue, taken at surgery. These receptors were obtained from a male donor with early-stage non-small cell lung cancer.

This clonotype was detected ten times or more. The chain carries TRBV5-1 and TRBJ2-2; tentatively, D is TRBD1 (6 bases). The germline CDR1 and CDR2 sequences are SGHRS and YFSETQ. CDR3 size: 15 residues. V shed 2 bases and J shed 6 bases, with 14 bases lying between them. The CDR3 sequence: CASSLRGKDSGELFF. The CDR3 DNA sequence: TGCGCCAGCAGCTTAAGGGGGAAGGATTCCGGGGAGCTGTTTTTT.

This clonotype was seen many times. The chain couples TRBV27 to TRBJ2-2; D is perhaps TRBD1 (6 bases). With 0 bases removed from V and 5 bases from J, the gap between germline ends came to 16 bases. The CDR3 is made up of 17 amino acids. Germline CDR1 MNHEY, CDR2 SMNVEV (reference sequence). The CDR3: CASSLSKGGVGTGELFF. The CDR3, as DNA: TGTGCCAGCAGTTTATCGAAAGGGGGAGTAGGAACCGGGGAGCTGTTTTTT.

This clonotype showed up just a few times. This may stem from a read error, because a much larger clone lies one nucleotide away. The genes are TRBV12-3 or TRBV12-4 and TRBJ2-7, with 12 bases aligning to TRBD2. There are 14 residues in the CDR3. The CDR3 DNA sequence: TGTGACAGCAGGGTGACTAGCGGGGGTTACGAGCAGTACTTC. The encoded protein is CDSRVTSGGYEQYF.

The chain carries TRBV7-8 and TRBJ2-7; D not certain. Germline CDR1 SGHVS, CDR2 FQNEAQ. V shed 5 bases and J shed 5 bases, with 25 bases lying between them. The CDR3 length is 17 residues. The DNA of the CDR3 is TGTGCCAGCAGCCCCACTCTTATCGGGCCCGGTCGGGACGAGCAGTACTTC. Its translation: CASSPTLIGPGRDEQYF.

This clonotype was counted many times. This chain joins TRBV29-1 and TRBJ1-1, with no clear D. This CDR3 contains 13 residues. Trimming took 7 bases from V and 5 from J, leaving 17 bases between them. CDR1 is SQVTM and CDR2 is ANQGSEA in the germline V gene. CDR3 residues: CSGVENPGTEAFF. The CDR3, as DNA: TGCAGCGGTGTAGAAAACCCCGGGACTGAAGCTTTCTTT.

This clonotype has a count of ten or more. The V gene is TRBV12-3 or TRBV12-4, the J gene TRBJ2-6, with a possible D match to TRBD2 (6 bases). V gave up 3 bases and J gave up 1 base, with 25 bases separating them. The CDR3 loop spans 21 amino acids. CDR3 DNA sequence: TGTGCCAGCAGTTTCCGGGACTTGCTAATGTCGAGATTTTCTGGGGCCAACGTCCTGACTTTC. Translated: CASSFRDLLMSRFSGANVLTF.

This clonotype was recorded a few times. The rearrangement links TRBV29-1 to TRBJ1-2; 7 bases map to TRBD1. The CDR3 consists of 15 residues. Germline values: CDR1 SQVTM, CDR2 ANQGSEA. J was trimmed by 5 bases and V by 1 base; bases with no gene match: 10. The CDR3 DNA reads as TGCAGCGTTGAAGGAACAGGGGAGGACTTATATGGCTACACCTTC. This encodes CSVEGTGEDLYGYTF.

This clonotype was detected many times. The chain joins TRBV7-3 to TRBJ2-7; D may match TRBD1 or TRBD2 (7 bases each). The length of the CDR3 is 14 residues. From germline, CDR1 is SGHTA and CDR2 FQGTGA. V lost 4 bases to trimming and J lost 5 bases, with 15 bases between them. In DNA, the CDR3 is TGTGCCAGCAGCTACCAGGGGGGGCCCAACGAGCAGTACTTC. Its protein is CASSYQGGPNEQYF.

The table lists this clonotype with many counts. This sequence joins TRBV14 and TRBJ2-5; D possibly corresponds to TRBD2 (5 bases). This CDR3 comprises 13 residues. Trimming shortened V by 5 bases and J by 5 bases, and 12 bases separated the two germline ends. Germline-derived CDR1 and CDR2 are SGHDN and FVKESK. In DNA, the CDR3 is TGTGCCAGCAGCGCCGGGATAAGGGAGACCCAGTACTTC. Its translation is CASSAGIRETQYF.

This clonotype was picked up many times. V is TRBV5-1 and J is TRBJ1-1; D is unresolved. Germline CDR1 reads SGHRS; CDR2 reads YFSETQ. Trimming removed 4 bases from V and 8 bases from J, with 9 bases in between. This CDR3 is 11 amino acids long. The CDR3 sequence is CASSPGGEAFF. The CDR3 DNA reads TGCGCCAGCAGCCCGGGTGGGGAAGCTTTCTTT.

This clonotype came up many times. V and J are TRBV11-2 and TRBJ2-3, with D unclear. V was cut by 1 base and J by 0 bases, with 5 bases left in between. The CDR3 is made up of 14 amino acids. CDR1 is SGHAT, CDR2 FQNNGV, per germline. CDR3 in amino acids: CASSLGASTDTQYF. The CDR3 nucleotides are TGTGCCAGCAGCTTAGGGGCGAGCACAGATACGCAGTATTTT.

This clonotype showed up many times. V usage is TRBV9 and J usage is TRBJ2-3; D is undetermined. Between the trimmed V and J ends, which lost 0 bases and 0 bases, there was a span of 8 bases. The CDR3 contains 15 residues. The germline CDR1 and CDR2 sequences are SGDLS and YYNGEE. The CDR3 DNA is TGTGCCAGCAGCGTAGGGCTCGCCAGCACAGATACGCAGTATTTT. It is translated as CASSVGLASTDTQYF.

This clonotype was seen many times. The rearrangement joins TRBV7-9 to TRBJ2-4, with 11 bases lining up with TRBD2. The CDR3 has 20 residues. Germline V gene sequence: CDR1 SEHNR, CDR2 FQNEAQ (reference sequence). V was clipped by 5 bases and J by 1 base; unmatched bases: 16. The CDR3: CASSPLTSGRGGKAKNIQYF. The CDR3 DNA sequence: TGTGCCAGCAGCCCCCTCACTAGCGGGAGAGGGGGGAAGGCCAAAAACATTCAGTACTTC.

At least ten counts were recorded for this clonotype. The V and J genes are TRBV4-2 and TRBJ1-1, with a possible D match to TRBD1 (5 bases). This CDR3 region has 14 residues. Trimming cost V 2 bases and J 2 bases, with 9 bases left between them. Germline-derived CDR1 and CDR2 are LGHNA and YNFKEQ. The CDR3 sequence: CASSQRDGNTEAFF. CDR3 in DNA: TGTGCCAGCAGCCAACGGGACGGAAACACTGAAGCTTTCTTT.

This clonotype was observed many times. This chain joins TRBV5-4 and TRBJ1-2, with 10 bases fitting TRBD1. V dropped 4 bases and J dropped 4; count of bases not matched to a gene: 7. CDR3 size: 15 residues. CDR1 is SGHNT and CDR2 is YYREEE in the germline V gene (reference sequence). CDR3 in amino acids: CASSQTTGGAYGYTF. The DNA of the CDR3 is TGTGCCAGCAGCCAAACGACAGGGGGCGCCTATGGCTACACCTTC.